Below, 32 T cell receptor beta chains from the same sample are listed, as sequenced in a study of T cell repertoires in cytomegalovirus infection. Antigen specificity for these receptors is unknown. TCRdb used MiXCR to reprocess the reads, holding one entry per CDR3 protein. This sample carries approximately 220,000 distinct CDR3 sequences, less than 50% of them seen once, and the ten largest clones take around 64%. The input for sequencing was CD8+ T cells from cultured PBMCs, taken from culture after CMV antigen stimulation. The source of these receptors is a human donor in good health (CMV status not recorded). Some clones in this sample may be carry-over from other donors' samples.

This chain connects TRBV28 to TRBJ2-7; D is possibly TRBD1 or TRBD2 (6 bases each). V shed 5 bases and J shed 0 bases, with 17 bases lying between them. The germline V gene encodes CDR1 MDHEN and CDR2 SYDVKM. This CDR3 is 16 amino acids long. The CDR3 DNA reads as TGTGCCAGCAGTACCCCTGGGGGGCGGGACTCCTACGAGCAGTACTTC. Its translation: CASSTPGGRDSYEQYF.

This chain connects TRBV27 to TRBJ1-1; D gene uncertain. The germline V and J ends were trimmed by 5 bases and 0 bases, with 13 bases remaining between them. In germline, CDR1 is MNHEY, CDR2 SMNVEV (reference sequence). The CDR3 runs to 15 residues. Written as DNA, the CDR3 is TGTGCCAGCAGTATTAAGGGATATGTGAACACTGAAGCTTTCTTT. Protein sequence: CASSIKGYVNTEAFF.

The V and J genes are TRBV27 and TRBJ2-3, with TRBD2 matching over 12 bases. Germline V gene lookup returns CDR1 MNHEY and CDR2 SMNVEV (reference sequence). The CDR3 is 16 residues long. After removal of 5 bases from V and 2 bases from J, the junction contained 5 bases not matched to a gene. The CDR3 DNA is TGTGCCAGCAGTCACCGGACTAGCGGGGACACAGATACGCAGTATTTT. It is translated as CASSHRTSGDTDTQYF.

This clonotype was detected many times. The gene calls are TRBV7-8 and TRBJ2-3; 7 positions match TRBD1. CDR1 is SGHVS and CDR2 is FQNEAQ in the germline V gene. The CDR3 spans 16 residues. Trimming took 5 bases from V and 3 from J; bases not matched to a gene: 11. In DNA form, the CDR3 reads TGTGCCAGCAGCCCACCCGGGACAGAGTATACAGATACGCAGTATTTT. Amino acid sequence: CASSPPGTEYTDTQYF.

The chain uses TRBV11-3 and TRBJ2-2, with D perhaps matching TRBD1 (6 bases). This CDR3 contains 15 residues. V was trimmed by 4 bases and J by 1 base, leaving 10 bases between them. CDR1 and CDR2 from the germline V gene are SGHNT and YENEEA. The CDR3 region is CASSSLGQNTGELFF. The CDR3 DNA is TGTGCCAGCAGCTCACTGGGACAGAACACCGGGGAGCTGTTTTTT.

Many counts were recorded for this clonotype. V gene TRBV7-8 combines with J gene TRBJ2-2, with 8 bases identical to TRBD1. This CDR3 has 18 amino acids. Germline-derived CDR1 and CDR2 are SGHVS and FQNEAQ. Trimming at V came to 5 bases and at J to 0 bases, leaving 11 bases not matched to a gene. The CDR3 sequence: CASSPALEQGANTGELFF. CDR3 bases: TGTGCCAGCAGCCCCGCCCTAGAACAGGGGGCGAACACCGGGGAGCTGTTTTTT.

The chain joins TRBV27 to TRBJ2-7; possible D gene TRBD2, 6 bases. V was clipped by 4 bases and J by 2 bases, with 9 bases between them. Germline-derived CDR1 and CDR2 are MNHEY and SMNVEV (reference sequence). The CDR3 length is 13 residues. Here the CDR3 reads CASSWGVAYEQYF. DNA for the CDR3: TGTGCCAGCAGTTGGGGGGTAGCCTACGAGCAGTACTTC.

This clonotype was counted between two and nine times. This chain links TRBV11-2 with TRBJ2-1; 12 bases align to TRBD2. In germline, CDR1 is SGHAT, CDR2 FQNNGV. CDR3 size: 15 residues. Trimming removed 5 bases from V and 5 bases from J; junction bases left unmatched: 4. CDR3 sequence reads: CASSLGLAGNNEQFF. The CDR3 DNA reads TGTGCCAGCAGCCTCGGACTAGCGGGGAACAATGAGCAGTTCTTC.

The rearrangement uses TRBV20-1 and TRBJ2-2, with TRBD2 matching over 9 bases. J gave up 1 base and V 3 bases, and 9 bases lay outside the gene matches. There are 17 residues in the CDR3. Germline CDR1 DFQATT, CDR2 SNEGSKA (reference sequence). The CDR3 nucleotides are TGCAGTGCTAGGGCGAACCTAGCGGGGATGAACACCGGGGAGCTGTTTTTT. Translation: CSARANLAGMNTGELFF.

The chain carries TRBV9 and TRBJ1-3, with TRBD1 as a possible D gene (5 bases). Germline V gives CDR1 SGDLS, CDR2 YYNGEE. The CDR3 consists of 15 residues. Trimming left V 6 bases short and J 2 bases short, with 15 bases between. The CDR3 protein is CASTRWGDPGNTIYF. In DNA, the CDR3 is TGTGCCAGCACACGCTGGGGGGATCCTGGAAACACCATATATTTT.

The CDR3 DNA follows: TGTGCCAGCAGCGTAGAGTTGGCTAGCGGGGGGTTCTACAATGAGCAGTTCTTC. Encoded protein: CASSVELASGGFYNEQFF. The chain couples TRBV9 to TRBJ2-1, with 11 positions matching TRBD2. CDR3 size: 18 residues. V trimming: 0 bases; J trimming: 3 bases; junction bases outside the gene matches: 8. Germline loops: CDR1 SGDLS, CDR2 YYNGEE.

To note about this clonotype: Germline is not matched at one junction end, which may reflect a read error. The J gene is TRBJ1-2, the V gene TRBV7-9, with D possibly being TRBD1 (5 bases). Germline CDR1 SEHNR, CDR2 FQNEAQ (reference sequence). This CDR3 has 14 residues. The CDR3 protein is CASSSGRINCGYTF. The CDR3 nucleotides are TGTGCCAGCAGCTCGGGACGGATAAACTGTGGCTACACCTTC.

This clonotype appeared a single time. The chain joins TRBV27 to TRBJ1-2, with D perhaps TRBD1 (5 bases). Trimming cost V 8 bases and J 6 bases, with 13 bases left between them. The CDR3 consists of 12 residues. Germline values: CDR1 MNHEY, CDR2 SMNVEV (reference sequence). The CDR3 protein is CASWWSTDGYTF. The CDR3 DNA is TGTGCCAGCTGGTGGTCGACAGATGGCTACACCTTC.

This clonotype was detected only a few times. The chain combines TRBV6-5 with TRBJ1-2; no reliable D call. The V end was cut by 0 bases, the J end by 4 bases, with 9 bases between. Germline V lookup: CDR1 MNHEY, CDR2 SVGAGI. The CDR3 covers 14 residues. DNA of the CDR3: TGTGCCAGCAGTTACTCTGAGACGGTCTATGGCTACACCTTC. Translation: CASSYSETVYGYTF.

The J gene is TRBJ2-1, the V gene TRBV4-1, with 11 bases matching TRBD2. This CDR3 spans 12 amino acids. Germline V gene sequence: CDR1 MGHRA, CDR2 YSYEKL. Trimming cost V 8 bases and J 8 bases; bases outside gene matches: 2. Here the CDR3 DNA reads TGCGCCAGCCCTAGCGGGAGGTATGAGCAGTTCTTC. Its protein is CASPSGRYEQFF.

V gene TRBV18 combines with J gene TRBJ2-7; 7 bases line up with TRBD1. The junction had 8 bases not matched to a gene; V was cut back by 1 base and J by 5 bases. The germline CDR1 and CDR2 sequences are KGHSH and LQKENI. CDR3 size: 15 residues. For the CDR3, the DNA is TGTGCCAGCTCACCACGGTCCGAAGGGGGCCACGAGCAGTACTTC. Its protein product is CASSPRSEGGHEQYF.

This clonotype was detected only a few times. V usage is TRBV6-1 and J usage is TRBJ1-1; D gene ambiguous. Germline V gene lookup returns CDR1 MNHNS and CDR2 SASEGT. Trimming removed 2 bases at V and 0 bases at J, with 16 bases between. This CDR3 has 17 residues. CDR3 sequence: CASSELVRIRMNTEAFF. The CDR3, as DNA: TGTGCCAGCAGTGAACTGGTCCGGATCAGGATGAACACTGAAGCTTTCTTT.

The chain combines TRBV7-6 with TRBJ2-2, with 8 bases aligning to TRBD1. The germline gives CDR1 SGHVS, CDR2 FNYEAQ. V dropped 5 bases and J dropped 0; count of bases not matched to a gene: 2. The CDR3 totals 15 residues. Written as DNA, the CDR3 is TGTGCCAGCAGCCGGGGACAGGCGAACACCGGGGAGCTGTTTTTT. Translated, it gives CASSRGQANTGELFF.

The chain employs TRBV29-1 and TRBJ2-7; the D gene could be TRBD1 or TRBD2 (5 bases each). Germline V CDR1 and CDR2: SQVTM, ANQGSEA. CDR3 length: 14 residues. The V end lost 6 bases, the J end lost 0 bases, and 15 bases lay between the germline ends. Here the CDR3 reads CSVVGGKSSYEQYF. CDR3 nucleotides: TGCAGCGTGGTTGGGGGTAAGAGCTCCTACGAGCAGTACTTC.

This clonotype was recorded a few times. The CDR3 here is CASSEGIGTQETQYF. CDR3 sequence (DNA): TGTGCCAGCAGTGAAGGCATAGGCACCCAAGAGACCCAGTACTTC. The chain combines TRBV6-1 with TRBJ2-5; no firm D call. Trimming took 1 base from V and 1 from J, leaving 10 bases between them. This CDR3 comprises 15 residues. CDR1 MNHNS and CDR2 SASEGT come from the germline V gene.

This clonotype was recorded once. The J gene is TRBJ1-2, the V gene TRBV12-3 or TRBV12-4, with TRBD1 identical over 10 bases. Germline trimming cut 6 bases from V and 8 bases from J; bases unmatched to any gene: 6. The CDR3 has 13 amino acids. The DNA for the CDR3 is TGTGCCAGCAGCCCGCGGACAGGGGGAGGCTACACCTTC. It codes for CASSPRTGGGYTF.

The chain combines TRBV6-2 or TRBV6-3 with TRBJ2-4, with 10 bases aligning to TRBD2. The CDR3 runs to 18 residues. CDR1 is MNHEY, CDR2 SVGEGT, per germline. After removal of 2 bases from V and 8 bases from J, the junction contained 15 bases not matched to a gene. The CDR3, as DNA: TGTGCCAGCAGTTACCCAGCGGGAGGGCCTATTCTTAGCCACATTCAGTACTTC. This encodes CASSYPAGGPILSHIQYF.

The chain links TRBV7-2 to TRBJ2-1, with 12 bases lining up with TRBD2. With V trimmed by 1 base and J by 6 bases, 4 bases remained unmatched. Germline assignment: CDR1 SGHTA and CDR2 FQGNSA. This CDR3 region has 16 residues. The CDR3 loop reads CASSLGPGLAGNEQFF. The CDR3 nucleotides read TGTGCCAGCAGCTTAGGGCCGGGACTAGCGGGCAATGAGCAGTTCTTC.

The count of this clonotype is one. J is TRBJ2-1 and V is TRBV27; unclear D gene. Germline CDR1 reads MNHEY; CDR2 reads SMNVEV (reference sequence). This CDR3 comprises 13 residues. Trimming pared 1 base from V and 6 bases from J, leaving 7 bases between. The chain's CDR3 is CASSLYRTNEQFF. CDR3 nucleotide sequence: TGTGCCAGCAGTTTATACAGAACCAATGAGCAGTTCTTC.

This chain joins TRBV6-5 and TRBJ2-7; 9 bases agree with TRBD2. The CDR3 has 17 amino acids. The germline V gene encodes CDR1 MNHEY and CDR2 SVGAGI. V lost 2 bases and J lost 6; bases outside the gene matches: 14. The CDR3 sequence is CASSYGGTSRASREQYF. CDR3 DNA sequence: TGTGCCAGCAGTTACGGTGGGACTAGCCGTGCCTCCCGCGAGCAGTACTTC.

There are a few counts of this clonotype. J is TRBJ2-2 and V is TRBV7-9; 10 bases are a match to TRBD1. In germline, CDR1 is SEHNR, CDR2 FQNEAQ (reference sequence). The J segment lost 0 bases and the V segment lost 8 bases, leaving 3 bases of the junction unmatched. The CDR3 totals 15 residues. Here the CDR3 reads CASFDRGPNTGELFF. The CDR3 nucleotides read TGTGCCAGCTTCGACAGGGGGCCGAACACCGGGGAGCTGTTTTTT.

The CDR3 sequence is CASSPGTGSSYNEQFF. CDR3 DNA sequence: TGCGCCAGCAGCCCCGGGACAGGGAGCTCCTACAATGAGCAGTTCTTC. The J gene is TRBJ2-1, the V gene TRBV4-1, with 9 bases lining up with TRBD1. The junction had 4 bases not matched to a gene; V was cut back by 4 bases and J by 0 bases. This CDR3 region has 16 residues. CDR1 is MGHRA and CDR2 is YSYEKL in the germline V gene.

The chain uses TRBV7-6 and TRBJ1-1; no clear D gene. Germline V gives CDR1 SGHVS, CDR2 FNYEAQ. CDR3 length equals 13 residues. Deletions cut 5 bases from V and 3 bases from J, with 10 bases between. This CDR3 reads CASSARLDTEAFF. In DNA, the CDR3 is TGTGCCAGCAGCGCTCGATTGGACACTGAAGCTTTCTTT.

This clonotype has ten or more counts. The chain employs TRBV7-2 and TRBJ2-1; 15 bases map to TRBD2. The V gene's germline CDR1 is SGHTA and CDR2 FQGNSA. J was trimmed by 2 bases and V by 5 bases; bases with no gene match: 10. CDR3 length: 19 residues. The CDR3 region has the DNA TGTGCCAGCAGCCCCTGGACTAGCGGGAGGGCCATGCCCTACAATGAGCAGTTCTTC. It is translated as CASSPWTSGRAMPYNEQFF.

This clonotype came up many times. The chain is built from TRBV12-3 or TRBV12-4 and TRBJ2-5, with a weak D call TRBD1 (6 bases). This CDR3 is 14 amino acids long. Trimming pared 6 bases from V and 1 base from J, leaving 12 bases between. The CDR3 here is CASSRGGSQETQYF. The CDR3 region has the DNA TGTGCCAGCAGCCGTGGGGGCAGCCAAGAGACCCAGTACTTC.

In DNA, the CDR3 is TGTGCCAGCAGCCATCGGGGGGATACGCAGTATTTT. As protein: CASSHRGDTQYF. The chain links TRBV11-2 to TRBJ2-3, with a weak D call TRBD2 (6 bases). With 5 bases removed from V and 6 bases from J, the gap between germline ends came to 9 bases. The V gene's germline CDR1 is SGHAT and CDR2 FQNNGV. CDR3 length: 12 residues.

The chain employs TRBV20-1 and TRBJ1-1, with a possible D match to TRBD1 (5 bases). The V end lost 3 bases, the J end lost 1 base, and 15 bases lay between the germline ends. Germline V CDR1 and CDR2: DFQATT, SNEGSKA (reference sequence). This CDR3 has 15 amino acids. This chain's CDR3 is CSASVMGLANTEAFF. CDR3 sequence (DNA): TGCAGTGCTAGCGTGATGGGACTCGCGAACACTGAAGCTTTCTTT.